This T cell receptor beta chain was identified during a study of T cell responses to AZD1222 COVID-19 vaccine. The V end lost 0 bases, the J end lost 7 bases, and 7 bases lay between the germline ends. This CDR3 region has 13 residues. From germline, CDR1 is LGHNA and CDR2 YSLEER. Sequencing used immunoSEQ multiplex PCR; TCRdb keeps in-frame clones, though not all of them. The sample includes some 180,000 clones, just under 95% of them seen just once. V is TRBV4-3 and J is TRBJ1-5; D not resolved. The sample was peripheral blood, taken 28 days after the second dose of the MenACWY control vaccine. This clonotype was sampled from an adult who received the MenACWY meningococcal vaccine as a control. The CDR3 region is CASSQDPGQPQHF. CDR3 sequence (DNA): TGCGCCAGCAGCCAAGATCCGGGGCAGCCCCAGCATTTT.